One and the same sample provided the 9 T cell receptor beta chains below, sequenced in a study of T cell clonotyping in hematopoietic cell transplantation. The data were produced by immunoSEQ multiplex PCR, yet TCRdb's version contains in-frame clones alone and is incomplete. The data show about 47,000 clones, roughly 80% seen once. The time point was: recipient sample about 28 days before transplant, after cytoreduction. The material sequenced was peripheral blood mononuclear cells, taken before stem cell transplant. The receptors shown here come from a man between 60 and 70 years old with myelodysplastic syndrome. Some clones in this sample may be carry-over from other donors' samples.

The chain couples TRBV11-2 to TRBJ2-2; D unresolved. In germline, CDR1 is SGHAT, CDR2 FQNNGV. V was cut by 0 bases and J by 5 bases, with 10 bases left in between. The CDR3 totals 15 residues. CDR3 nucleotides: TGTGCCAGCAGCTTAGATGGTTGGGGAACCGGGGAGCTGTTTTTT. It encodes CASSLDGWGTGELFF.

This sequence joins TRBV28 and TRBJ1-2; 12 bases fit TRBD1. This CDR3 spans 14 amino acids. V lost 8 bases to trimming and J lost 8 bases; unmatched junction nucleotides: 9. Germline V gives CDR1 MDHEN, CDR2 SYDVKM. CDR3: CASHSLGTGGGYTF. The CDR3 DNA follows: TGTGCCAGCCACAGTTTAGGGACAGGGGGCGGCTACACCTTC.

DNA of the CDR3: TGTGCCAGCAACACCGGGACAGCGGGCACCGGGGAGCTGTTTTTT. Amino acid sequence: CASNTGTAGTGELFF. The chain employs TRBV6-1 and TRBJ2-2; D may be TRBD1 (7 bases). The V and J ends lost 7 bases and 4 bases respectively, with 16 bases between them. Germline V gives CDR1 MNHNS, CDR2 SASEGT. The CDR3 runs to 15 residues.

This rearrangement joins TRBV20-1 to TRBJ2-7; a weak D match, TRBD2 (5 bases). CDR1 is DFQATT and CDR2 is SNEGSKA in the germline V gene (reference sequence). This CDR3 contains 11 residues. V was trimmed by 4 bases and J by 3 bases, leaving 7 bases between them. CDR3 nucleotide sequence: TGCAGTGCTACCGAGGGCTACGAGCAGTACTTC. It specifies CSATEGYEQYF.

This chain links TRBV4-1 with TRBJ1-1; unclear D gene. V was shortened by 4 bases and J by 1 base, with 10 bases between the two germline ends. Per germline, CDR1 MGHRA and CDR2 YSYEKL. CDR3 length equals 14 residues. As DNA, the CDR3 is TGCGCCAGCAGCCGCGGACCGTCGAACACTGAAGCTTTCTTT. Its protein is CASSRGPSNTEAFF.

This chain links TRBV6-5 with TRBJ1-1; D is uncertain. V lost 0 bases, J lost 0 bases, and 8 bases lay in between. Germline-derived CDR1 and CDR2 are MNHEY and SVGAGI. The CDR3 consists of 15 residues. The CDR3 protein is CASSYSPIMNTEAFF. DNA for the CDR3: TGTGCCAGCAGTTACTCCCCGATAATGAACACTGAAGCTTTCTTT.

This sequence joins TRBV7-6 and TRBJ2-1; D is unresolved. This CDR3 has 11 residues. Germline-derived CDR1 and CDR2 are SGHVS and FNYEAQ. The V and J ends lost 3 bases and 7 bases respectively, with 4 bases between them. CDR3 protein: CASSFSNEQFF. For the CDR3, the DNA is TGTGCCAGCAGCTTCTCGAATGAGCAGTTCTTC.

The chain couples TRBV28 to TRBJ1-1, with 12 bases aligning to TRBD1. The CDR3 runs 15 residues. Trimming took 5 bases from V and 8 from J; bases not matched to a gene: 9. Germline values: CDR1 MDHEN, CDR2 SYDVKM. The CDR3 nucleotides read TGTGCCAGCAGTGGTAGTGGGACAGGGGGCAGGGAAGCTTTCTTT. This translates into CASSGSGTGGREAFF.

This sequence joins TRBV5-6 and TRBJ1-6; the D is unclear. The CDR3 length is 15 residues. Germline V lookup: CDR1 SGHDT, CDR2 YYEEEE. Trimming pared 4 bases from V and 8 bases from J, leaving 16 bases between. The CDR3 DNA sequence: TGTGCCAGCAGCAACCTACCCAGGAGGGATTCACCCCTCCACTTT. Its protein product is CASSNLPRRDSPLHF.